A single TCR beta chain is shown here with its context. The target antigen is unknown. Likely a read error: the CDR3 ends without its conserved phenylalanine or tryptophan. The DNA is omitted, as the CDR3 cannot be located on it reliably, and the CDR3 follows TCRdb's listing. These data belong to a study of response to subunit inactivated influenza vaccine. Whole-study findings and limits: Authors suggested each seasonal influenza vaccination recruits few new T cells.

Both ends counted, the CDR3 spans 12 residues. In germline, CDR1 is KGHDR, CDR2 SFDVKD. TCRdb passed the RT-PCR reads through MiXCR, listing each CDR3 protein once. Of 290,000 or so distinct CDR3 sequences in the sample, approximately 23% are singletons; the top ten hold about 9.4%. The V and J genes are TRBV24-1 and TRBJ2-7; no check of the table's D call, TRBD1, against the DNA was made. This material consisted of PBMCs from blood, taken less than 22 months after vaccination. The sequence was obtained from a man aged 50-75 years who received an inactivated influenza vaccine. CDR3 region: CATSEKQGTKYS.